The TCR beta chain under discussion was sequenced for a study of T cells in localized non-small cell lung cancer. Sequencing used immunoSEQ multiplex PCR; TCRdb keeps in-frame clones, though not all of them. The sample holds approximately 41,000 clones, around nine tenths seen once. General study results and limits: Sequencing was restricted to one tumor region; therefore, heterogeneity remains possible.

On this clone itself: Its antigen is as yet unknown.

Germline V gene lookup returns CDR1 SGDLS and CDR2 YYNGEE. CDR3 length equals 14 residues. Trimming pared 0 bases from V and 3 bases from J, leaving 7 bases between. The chain carries TRBV9 and TRBJ2-1; D gene uncertain. The TCR comes from a female donor over 55 with stage I squamous cell lung carcinoma. This specimen consisted of peripheral blood, obtained before any cancer treatment. CDR3 loop: CASSVAPSYNEQFF. The CDR3 DNA follows: TGTGCCAGCAGCGTAGCCCCCAGCTACAATGAGCAGTTCTTC. Supplemented by reference TRBV9 and TRBJ2-1, the full variable domain reads DSGVTQTPKHLITATGQRVTLRCSPRSGDLSVYWYQQSLDQGLQFLIQYYNGEERAKGNILERFSAQQFPDLHSELNLSSLELGDSALYFCASSVAPSYNEQFFGPGTRLTVL.